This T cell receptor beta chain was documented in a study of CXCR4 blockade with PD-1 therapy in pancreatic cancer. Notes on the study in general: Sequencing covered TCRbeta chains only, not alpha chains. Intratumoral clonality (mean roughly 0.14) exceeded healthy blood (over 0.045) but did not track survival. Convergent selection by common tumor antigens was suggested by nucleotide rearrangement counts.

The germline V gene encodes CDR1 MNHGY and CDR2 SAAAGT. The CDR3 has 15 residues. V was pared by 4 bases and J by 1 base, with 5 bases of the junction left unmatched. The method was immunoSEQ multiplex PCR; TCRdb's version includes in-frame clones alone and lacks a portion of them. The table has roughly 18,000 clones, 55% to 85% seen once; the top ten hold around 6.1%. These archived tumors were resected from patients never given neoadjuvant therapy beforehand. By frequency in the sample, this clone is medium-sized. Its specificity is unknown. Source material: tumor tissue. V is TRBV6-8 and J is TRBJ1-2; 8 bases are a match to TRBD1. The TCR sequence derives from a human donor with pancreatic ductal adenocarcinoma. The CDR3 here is CASSWGQEINYGYTF. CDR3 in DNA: TGTGCCAGCAGTTGGGGACAGGAGATTAACTATGGCTACACCTTC.